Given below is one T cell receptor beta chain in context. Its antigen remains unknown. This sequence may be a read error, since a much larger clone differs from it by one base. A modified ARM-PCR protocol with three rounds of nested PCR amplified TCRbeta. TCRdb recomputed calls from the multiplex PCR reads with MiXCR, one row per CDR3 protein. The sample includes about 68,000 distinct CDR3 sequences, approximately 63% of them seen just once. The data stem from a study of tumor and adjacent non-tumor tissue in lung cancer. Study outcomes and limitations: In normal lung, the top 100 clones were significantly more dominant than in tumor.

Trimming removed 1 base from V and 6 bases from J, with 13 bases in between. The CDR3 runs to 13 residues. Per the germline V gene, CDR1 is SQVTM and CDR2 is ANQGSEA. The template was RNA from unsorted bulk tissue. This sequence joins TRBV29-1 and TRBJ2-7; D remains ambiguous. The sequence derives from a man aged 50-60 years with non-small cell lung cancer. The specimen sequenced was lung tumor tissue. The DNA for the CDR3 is TGCAGCGTTGAAGTGACGGAGTGGGGCGAGCAGTACTTC. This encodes CSVEVTEWGEQYF.